The T cell receptor (beta chain) described here comes from a study of blood T cell repertoires in COVID-19. Profiled with immunoSEQ multiplex PCR; TCRdb holds only in-frame clones, not every one. The sample includes 150,000 to 180,000 clones, approximately 85% of them seen just once. The sequence derives from a man aged 55 to 70 with COVID-19, enrolled during active disease. The sequenced material came from peripheral blood.

CDR3 region: CASSPKRSGVISPLHF. In DNA form, the CDR3 reads TGTGCCAGCAGCCCTAAACGGTCGGGGGTAATTTCACCCCTCCACTTT. This chain connects TRBV6-2 or TRBV6-3 to TRBJ1-6; D is possibly TRBD1 (5 bases). CDR3 length: 16 residues. Germline V lookup: CDR1 MNHEY, CDR2 SVGEGT. Trimming removed 6 bases at V and 9 bases at J, with 21 bases between.